A selection of T cell receptor beta chains follows, all from one sample in a study of shared clonotypes between healthy human individuals. Assay used: immunoSEQ multiplex PCR; TCRdb lists only in-frame clones, some missing. The table shows around 580,000 clones, with about 98% occurring only once. Sequenced input: naive CD8+ T cells sorted from blood. The receptors stem from a man under 40 in good health. The CDR3 runs from the conserved cysteine through the conserved F or W. A D gene is named only where the DNA matches it firmly. Size is omitted from some rows. Given values are once, few, many or a class for expanded clones.

TRBJ2-1 TRBV7-9 . 18 TRBD1 CASSPRRGLGTGWDEQFF TGTGCCAGCAGCCCCCGCAGGGGGCTTGGGACGGGATGGGATGAGCAGTTCTTC
TRBJ1-4 TRBV30 . 16 . CAWSEGRRVLNEKLFF TGTGCCTGGAGCGAGGGACGGAGGGTACTTAATGAAAAACTGTTTTTT
TRBJ2-1 TRBV5-5 . 16 . CASNLPRDTIYNEQFF TGTGCCAGCAATCTACCCCGGGACACCATCTACAATGAGCAGTTCTTC
TRBJ2-5 TRBV5-1 . 17 TRBD2 CASSLRLGGLAEETQYF TGCGCCAGCAGCCTAAGGTTGGGGGGACTAGCTGAAGAGACCCAGTACTTC
TRBJ2-3 TRBV5-1 . 17 TRBD1 CASSWSRDRGGTDTQYF TGCGCCAGCAGCTGGTCCCGGGACAGGGGGGGCACAGATACGCAGTATTTT
TRBJ2-2 TRBV7-9 . 16 TRBD1 CASSPPTGLGTGELFF TGTGCCAGCAGCCCACCGACAGGGTTAGGCACCGGGGAGCTGTTTTTT
TRBJ2-1 TRBV7-2 . 15 TRBD2 CASRDGTSSYNEQFF TGTGCCAGCAGAGACGGGACTAGCTCCTACAATGAGCAGTTCTTC
TRBJ2-1 TRBV27 . 12 . CASRASSREQFF TGTGCCAGCAGGGCTAGTAGTCGTGAGCAGTTCTTC
TRBJ2-3 TRBV12-5 . 13 . CASGLVGGNTQYF TGTGCTAGTGGTTTGGTAGGGGGTAATACGCAGTATTTT
TRBJ1-5 TRBV7-8 . 16 . CASSLTGAFSYQPQHF TGTGCCAGCAGCTTGACCGGGGCGTTTAGTTATCAGCCCCAGCATTTT
TRBJ1-5 TRBV27 . 14 . CASSLLGGEEPQHF TGTGCCAGCAGTTTACTGGGAGGGGAAGAGCCCCAGCATTTT
TRBJ2-7 TRBV5-4 . 14 TRBD1 CASSHSGGPYEQYF TGTGCCAGCAGCCATTCAGGGGGTCCCTACGAGCAGTACTTC
TRBJ2-7 TRBV7-9 . 16 TRBD2 CASSFLAGAFSYEQYF TGTGCCAGCAGCTTTCTTGCGGGAGCCTTCTCCTACGAGCAGTACTTC
TRBJ1-1 TRBV2 . 14 . CASSPKPGGTEAFF TGTGCCAGCAGCCCTAAGCCGGGAGGGACTGAAGCTTTCTTT
TRBJ2-3 TRBV5-1 . 14 . CASSLRGSTDTQYF TGCGCCAGCAGCTTGCGAGGTAGCACAGATACGCAGTATTTT
TRBJ2-2 TRBV27 . 15 . CASSLSAGLTGELFF TGTGCCAGCAGTTTATCGGCAGGGCTCACCGGGGAGCTGTTTTTT
TRBJ1-1 TRBV30 . 15 TRBD1 CAWSGGDRGFAEAFF TGTGCCTGGAGTGGCGGGGACAGGGGGTTTGCTGAAGCTTTCTTT
TRBJ1-1 TRBV2 . 16 . CASSPNWSGLNTEAFF TGTGCCAGCAGCCCTAATTGGTCGGGTCTGAACACTGAAGCTTTCTTT
TRBJ2-2 TRBV29-1 . 13 . CSVVPENTGELFF TGCAGCGTTGTACCGGAGAACACCGGGGAGCTGTTTTTT
TRBJ2-7 TRBV28 . 14 . CASRATGASYEQYF TGTGCCAGCAGAGCGACAGGAGCCTCCTACGAGCAGTACTTC
TRBJ2-7 TRBV11-2 . 15 TRBD2 CASSLEGLAGYEQYF TGTGCCAGCAGCTTAGAGGGGCTAGCGGGCTACGAGCAGTACTTC
TRBJ2-7 TRBV6-6 . 13 TRBD2 CASSYGLAWEQYF TGTGCCAGCAGTTACGGACTAGCGTGGGAGCAGTACTTC
TRBJ1-1 TRBV19 . 14 . CASSREEMNTEAFF TGTGCCAGTAGTAGGGAGGAGATGAACACTGAAGCTTTCTTT
TRBJ1-3 TRBV28 . 14 . CASSFRDAGNTIYF TGTGCCAGCAGTTTCAGGGATGCTGGAAACACCATATATTTT
TRBJ1-1 TRBV7-9 . 11 . CASFRGTEAFF TGTGCCAGCTTTAGGGGCACTGAAGCTTTCTTT
TRBJ2-1 TRBV28 . 15 TRBD2 CASSPLSREDNEQFF TGTGCCAGCAGTCCCTTATCGCGGGAGGACAATGAGCAGTTCTTC
TRBJ2-1 TRBV27 . 12 . CASSSGQNEQFF TGTGCCAGCAGTTCCGGACAGAATGAGCAGTTCTTC
TRBJ1-5 TRBV28 . 13 . CASSSSVLGPQHF TGTGCCAGCAGTTCGTCGGTGCTGGGGCCCCAGCATTTT
TRBJ2-1 TRBV7-9 . 12 . CASSDTYNEQFF TGTGCCAGCAGCGATACGTACAATGAGCAGTTCTTC
TRBJ1-2 TRBV7-6 . 18 . CASSLAPDSLSPNYGYTF TGTGCCAGCAGCTTAGCTCCGGACAGCTTAAGTCCTAACTATGGCTACACCTTC
TRBJ1-2 TRBV9 . 13 . CASSGIRNSGYTF TGTGCCAGCAGCGGCATTCGAAATTCTGGCTACACCTTC
TRBJ2-5 TRBV29-1 . 14 . CSVEVADLQETQYF TGCAGCGTTGAAGTGGCGGACCTGCAAGAGACCCAGTACTTC
TRBJ2-2 TRBV11-3 . 17 TRBD2 CASSKGLAGGYTGELFF TGTGCCAGCAGCAAGGGACTAGCGGGAGGGTACACCGGGGAGCTGTTTTTT
TRBJ1-5 TRBV27 . 14 . CASSKTGINQPQHF TGTGCCAGCAGCAAAACAGGGATCAATCAGCCCCAGCATTTT
TRBJ2-3 TRBV27 . 17 . CASSLSYFRLSTDTQYF TGTGCCAGCAGTTTATCGTACTTCCGTTTAAGCACAGATACGCAGTATTTT
TRBJ2-7 TRBV11-2 . 12 . CASSLGAYEQYF TGTGCCAGCAGCTTGGGCGCCTACGAGCAGTACTTC
TRBJ2-1 TRBV7-3 . 13 . CASSFAGYNEQFF TGTGCCAGCAGCTTCGCGGGATACAATGAGCAGTTCTTC
TRBJ2-5 TRBV7-2 once 14 . CASSLDGGQETQYF TGTGCCAGCAGCTTAGATGGGGGGCAAGAGACCCAGTACTTC
TRBJ1-2 TRBV6-1 . 13 . CATPGQGNYGYTF TGTGCCACCCCGGGGCAGGGGAACTATGGCTACACCTTC
TRBJ2-1 TRBV11-2 . 11 . CASSFMDEQFF TGTGCCAGCAGCTTTATGGATGAGCAGTTCTTC
TRBJ2-7 TRBV5-1 . 19 TRBD2 CASSFSGLAPNHGSYEQYF TGCGCCAGCAGCTTCTCGGGACTAGCCCCTAACCACGGGTCCTACGAGCAGTACTTC
TRBJ1-6 TRBV6-6 once 14 . CATMFSTENSPLHF TGTGCCACCATGTTCAGCACGGAGAATTCACCCCTCCACTTT
TRBJ2-1 TRBV7-6 . 13 . CASSAPTRAEQFF TGTGCCAGCAGCGCTCCGACTAGGGCCGAGCAGTTCTTC
TRBJ2-3 TRBV29-1 once 13 . CSVDSEAPYTQYF TGCAGCGTTGACTCAGAGGCCCCTTATACGCAGTATTTT
TRBJ1-2 TRBV27 . 13 . CASSLAQGDGYTF TGTGCCAGCAGTTTAGCACAGGGCGATGGCTACACCTTC
TRBJ1-3 TRBV29-1 . 16 TRBD1 CSVEHRGVHSGNTIYF TGCAGCGTAGAACACAGGGGCGTTCACTCTGGAAACACCATATATTTT
TRBJ2-6 TRBV6-1 . 17 TRBD1 CASSGDREIFGANVLTF TGTGCCAGCAGTGGCGACAGGGAAATTTTTGGGGCCAACGTCCTGACTTTC
TRBJ2-7 TRBV7-2 . 16 . CASSLPRDRSSYEQYF TGTGCCAGCAGCCTCCCCCGGGACCGAAGCTCCTACGAGCAGTACTTC
TRBJ2-1 TRBV6-5 . 15 TRBD2 CASSGSSGRGNEQFF TGTGCCAGCAGTGGCTCTAGCGGGAGGGGAAATGAGCAGTTCTTC
TRBJ1-2 TRBV27 . 16 . CASSPPGMGSHYGYTF TGTGCCAGCAGTCCGCCCGGGATGGGAAGTCACTATGGCTACACCTTC
TRBJ2-7 TRBV19 . 12 . CASSGLGYEQYF TGTGCCAGTAGTGGGTTGGGCTACGAGCAGTACTTC
TRBJ1-4 TRBV28 . 15 . CASVGDMGLNEKLFF TGTGCCAGTGTTGGGGATATGGGCTTGAATGAAAAACTGTTTTTT
TRBJ1-2 TRBV5-5 . 17 TRBD1 CASSLWTGIDTDYGYTF TGTGCCAGCAGCCTGTGGACAGGGATCGACACCGACTATGGCTACACCTTC
TRBJ1-1 TRBV28 . 18 . CASSPLGTAPPSNTEAFF TGTGCCAGCAGTCCCCTAGGGACCGCACCTCCGTCGAACACTGAAGCTTTCTTT